Given below is one TCR beta chain in context. No antigen is known for it. These data come from a study of T cell repertoires in cytomegalovirus infection. Study-level information: Signatures in public TCR beta sequences pointed to both CMV infection and matching HLA type.

Germline CDR1 DFQATT, CDR2 SNEGSKA (reference sequence). V was pared by 3 bases and J by 5 bases, with 11 bases between. There are 12 residues in the CDR3. TCRdb reprocessed the reads with MiXCR, giving one entry per CDR3 protein. The table has under 300,000 distinct CDR3 sequences, about a sixth seen once; the top ten hold approximately 51%. Study observations and caveats: There were HLA-C-restricted CMV-specific TCR beta clonotypes dominating the ex vivo response. Summed frequency of shared TCR beta families picked out CMV carriers who also had the relevant HLA.

The chain couples TRBV20-1 to TRBJ2-7; perhaps D is TRBD1 or TRBD2 (6 bases each). Sequencing was done on a sample of CD8+ T cells from PBMCs. The origin of this receptor is a human donor in good health (CMV status not recorded). Some clones in this sample may be carry-over from other donors' samples. The CDR3 loop reads CSASGGAHEQYF. DNA of the CDR3: TGCAGTGCTAGCGGGGGCGCGCACGAGCAGTACTTC.